The T cell receptor (beta chain) described here comes from a study of blood T cell repertoires in COVID-19. This CDR3 comprises 14 residues. The germline V and J ends were trimmed by 2 bases and 9 bases, with 11 bases remaining between them. The germline CDR1 and CDR2 sequences are MNHEY and SVGEGT. Repertoires were generated with immunoSEQ multiplex PCR, while TCRdb's copy carries only in-frame clones and drops some. Of some 230,000 clones in the sample, approximately 86% are singletons; the top ten hold 10% to 13%. The sequenced material came from peripheral blood. The chain recombines TRBV6-2 or TRBV6-3 with TRBJ1-6, with D maybe TRBD1 (5 bases). This receptor was identified in a woman in her forties or fifties with COVID-19, enrolled during active disease. CDR3 protein: CASSYGGFGSPLHF. The CDR3 DNA reads TGTGCCAGCAGTTACGGGGGGTTTGGTTCACCCCTCCACTTT.